The 20 T cell receptor beta chains presented below share a single source sample, sequenced in a study of blood T cells in healthy people across ages. PCR was performed a second time for about 7 to 12 cycles using a sample-barcoded 5' primer and a J-beta primer mix. TCRdb independently ran MiXCR on the 5' RACE reads; one entry per CDR3 protein. The sample yields hundreds of thousands of distinct CDR3 sequences, about 30% seen once. Sequencing used blood. The receptors were sampled from a woman of 80 years or more in good health.

V usage is TRBV2 and J usage is TRBJ2-2; D unclear. Germline V gene sequence: CDR1 SNHLY, CDR2 FYNNEI. V lost 6 bases to trimming and J lost 6 bases, with 8 bases between them. The length of the CDR3 is 12 residues. The CDR3 DNA sequence: TGTGCCAGCAGGTCAGGCGCCGGGGAGCTGTTTTTT. This translates into CASRSGAGELFF.

Worth noting for this clonotype: One base away lies a much larger clone, so this may be a sequencing read error. DNA of the CDR3: TGTGCCAGCAGTCGGACAGGGAAGTCCTACGAGCAGTACTTC. Translation gives CASSRTGKSYEQYF. The chain carries TRBV12-3 or TRBV12-4 and TRBJ2-7; 8 bases are shared with TRBD1. This CDR3 is built from 14 residues. Germline trimming cut 5 bases from V and 1 base from J; bases unmatched to any gene: 4.

This clonotype came up a few times. A read error is possible here, since a much larger clone lies one base away. This rearrangement joins TRBV9 to TRBJ2-7; maybe TRBD2 (6 bases). Germline V lookup: CDR1 SGDLS, CDR2 YYNGEE. Trimming took off 7 bases at V and 0 bases at J, with 14 bases between the two ends. This CDR3 has 14 residues. CDR3 DNA sequence: TGTGCCAGCGGCGAGTGGGACTTCTCCTACGAGCAGTACTTC. Its translation: CASGEWDFSYEQYF.

This clonotype was detected only a few times. The chain is built from TRBV5-6 and TRBJ2-3; D possibly matches TRBD1 or TRBD2 (5 bases each). Trimming shortened V by 5 bases and J by 7 bases, and 17 bases separated the two germline ends. CDR1 is SGHDT, CDR2 YYEEEE, per germline. The CDR3 is made up of 14 amino acids. The CDR3 region has the DNA TGTGCCAGCAGTAGCGCAGGGATGGTAAATACGCAGTATTTT. Amino acid sequence: CASSSAGMVNTQYF.

The rearrangement links TRBV27 to TRBJ2-1; 10 bases fit TRBD2. The CDR3 totals 18 residues. After removal of 8 bases from V and 2 bases from J, the junction contained 15 bases not matched to a gene. Per germline, CDR1 MNHEY and CDR2 SMNVEV (reference sequence). The CDR3, as DNA: TGTGCCAGCTGCCTCCTAGCGGGAGCTGGGTCTACCTACAATGAGCAGTTCTTC. Its translation: CASCLLAGAGSTYNEQFF.

This clonotype has only one observation. This may arise from a read error, as a much more abundant clone is one base away. V and J are TRBV12-3 or TRBV12-4 and TRBJ2-1; no reliable D call. This CDR3 has 14 amino acids. The germline V and J ends were trimmed by 4 bases and 5 bases, with 12 bases remaining between them. CDR3 region: CASSCYVMDNEQFF. CDR3 sequence (DNA): TGTGCCAGCAGTTGTTATGTCATGGACAATGAGCAGTTCTTC.

To note about this clonotype: This may stem from a read error, because a much larger clone lies one nucleotide away. The chain joins TRBV6-2 or TRBV6-3 to TRBJ1-2; unclear D gene. From germline, CDR1 is MNHEY and CDR2 SVGEGT. The CDR3 length is 14 residues. For the CDR3, the DNA is TGTGCCAGCACTGCCACTCCGAACCTTTATGGCGACACCTTC. As protein: CASTATPNLYGDTF.

This clonotype was counted many times. This chain joins TRBV7-6 and TRBJ2-7; no definite D call. This CDR3 contains 15 residues. Trimming shortened V by 1 base and J by 2 bases, and 12 bases separated the two germline ends. Germline V gives CDR1 SGHVS, CDR2 FNYEAQ. CDR3 DNA: TGTGCCAGCAGCTTAGAGGCCCAGTCCACCTACGAGCAGTACTTC. It specifies CASSLEAQSTYEQYF.

The V gene is TRBV30, the J gene TRBJ2-7; 7 bases align to TRBD1. The germline V gene encodes CDR1 GTSNPN and CDR2 SVGIG (reference sequence). This CDR3 contains 13 residues. Trimming cost V 3 bases and J 3 bases; bases outside gene matches: 5. CDR3 protein: CAWRWTGDYEQYF. CDR3 nucleotide sequence: TGTGCCTGGAGATGGACAGGAGACTACGAGCAGTACTTC.

About this clonotype itself: This may come from a read error, since a much larger clone is one base off. CDR3 loop: CSVSGLAGNEQYF. Written as DNA, the CDR3 is TGCAGTGTCTCGGGACTAGCGGGGAACGAGCAGTACTTC. The chain recombines TRBV20-1 with TRBJ2-5; 13 positions agree with TRBD2. The assigned J gene may be wrong: the sequence end matches TRBJ2-7 better. The germline V gene encodes CDR1 DFQATT and CDR2 SNEGSKA (reference sequence). The CDR3 contains 13 residues.

Remarks on this clonotype: A read error may explain this, as a much larger clone is one base away. This chain links TRBV5-6 with TRBJ2-4; the D is unclear. The CDR3 loop spans 11 amino acids. The germline V gene has CDR1 SGHDT and CDR2 YYEEEE. The DNA of the CDR3 is TGTACCAGCAGCCATAAAAACATTCAGTACTTC. It encodes CTSSHKNIQYF.

This clonotype appeared a few times. The rearrangement joins TRBV20-1 to TRBJ1-5; maybe TRBD1 (5 bases). Between the trimmed V and J ends, which lost 4 bases and 1 base, there was a span of 8 bases. The CDR3 is 13 residues long. Looked up from germline, CDR1 is DFQATT and CDR2 is SNEGSKA (reference sequence). The CDR3 coding sequence is TGCAGTGCTACCAAGGGGAGCAATCAGCCCCAGCATTTT. Amino acid sequence: CSATKGSNQPQHF.

V is TRBV5-1 and J is TRBJ2-1; 12 bases match TRBD2. Looked up from germline, CDR1 is SGHRS and CDR2 is YFSETQ. This CDR3 contains 17 residues. V lost 4 bases, J lost 8 bases, and 13 bases stayed unmatched. This chain's CDR3 is CASSPRPPSGGADEQFF. The CDR3, as DNA: TGCGCCAGCAGCCCCCGACCCCCTAGCGGGGGGGCGGATGAGCAGTTCTTC.

Note on this clonotype: A much larger clone lies one base from this, so it may be a read error. V usage is TRBV3-1 and J usage is TRBJ2-5; TRBD2 matches at 9 bases. This CDR3 region has 14 residues. Germline CDR1 is LGHDT and CDR2 is YNNKEL (reference sequence). J gave up 11 bases and V 3 bases, and 10 bases lay outside the gene matches. The CDR3 sequence is CASSHSSGANEQYF. CDR3 sequence (DNA): TGTGCCAGCAGCCACTCTAGCGGGGCGAATGAGCAGTACTTC.

Worth noting for this clonotype: A clone one base away is much larger, so this may be a read error. The CDR3 DNA sequence: TGTGCCAGCAGTTTTGGGACAGGGTGGCAGCCCCAGCATTTT. This sequence encodes CASSFGTGWQPQHF. The chain carries TRBV6-6 and TRBJ1-5, with 9 bases aligning to TRBD1. J gave up 7 bases and V 4 bases, and 5 bases lay outside the gene matches. The germline CDR1 and CDR2 sequences are MNHNY and SVGAGI (reference sequence). This CDR3 has 14 amino acids.

This clonotype was seen many times. This clone may be a read error of a much larger clone one base away. This chain uses TRBV5-1 with TRBJ2-7, with 10 bases that match TRBD2. Trimming removed 3 bases from V and 6 bases from J; junction bases left unmatched: 6. The CDR3 spans 14 residues. Germline V CDR1 and CDR2: SGHRS, YFSETQ. The CDR3 sequence: CASSWSASGGEQYF. The CDR3 coding sequence is TGCGCCAGCAGCTGGTCGGCTAGCGGGGGCGAGCAGTACTTC.

This clonotype showed up many times. The genes are TRBV27 and TRBJ2-7; 8 bases match TRBD1. The CDR3 is 15 residues long. The V gene's germline CDR1 is MNHEY and CDR2 SMNVEV (reference sequence). V was pared by 3 bases and J by 2 bases, with 6 bases of the junction left unmatched. CDR3 residues: CASSFSGTGTYEQYF. The CDR3 DNA reads TGTGCCAGCAGTTTCTCAGGGACAGGTACCTACGAGCAGTACTTC.

The chain carries TRBV5-6 and TRBJ1-2, with unresolved D. The V end lost 2 bases, the J end lost 1 base, and 18 bases lay between the germline ends. The CDR3 covers 17 residues. CDR1 and CDR2 from the germline V gene are SGHDT and YYEEEE. CDR3 amino acids: CASSFPQFGPDNYGYTF. The DNA for the CDR3 is TGTGCCAGCAGCTTTCCTCAATTTGGGCCGGATAACTATGGCTACACCTTC.

A word on this clonotype: The CDR3 does not close with the conserved phenylalanine or tryptophan, likely indicating a read error. The rearrangement joins TRBV5-1 to TRBJ2-3; D may be TRBD1 or TRBD2 (5 bases each). Germline values: CDR1 SGHRS, CDR2 YFSETQ. V gave up 4 bases and J gave up 6 bases, with 18 bases separating them. This CDR3 region has 15 residues. As DNA, the CDR3 is TGCGCCAGCAGCCTCCGGGGCCACGGAAGGGATACGCAGTATTCT. This gives the protein CASSLRGHGRDTQYS.

In the case of this clonotype: Here the CDR3 omits its conserved ending phenylalanine or tryptophan, so a read error is the likely source. This rearrangement joins TRBV30 to TRBJ1-6; TRBD1 matches at 9 bases. There are 14 residues in the CDR3. Germline V gives CDR1 GTSNPN, CDR2 SVGIG (reference sequence). The V and J ends lost 5 bases and 4 bases, in that order; junction bases with no gene match: 3. The CDR3 DNA reads as TGTGCCTGGGGACAGGGGACATATAATTCACCCCTCCACTAT. It codes for CAWGQGTYNSPLHY.